The next 32 T cell receptor beta chains were all read from a single sample in a study of memory CD4+ T cells and cytomegalovirus serostatus. TCRdb's copy holds only in-frame clones and misses some; the assay was immunoSEQ multiplex PCR. The sample carries about 58,000 clones, approximately 82% recorded once. Single viable CD3+CD4+CD8-CD45RO+ cells were sorted as the memory CD4+ T cells. Sequenced sample: memory CD4+ T cells from blood. The source is an adult in good health and CMV-seronegative. Some clones in this sample may be carry-over from other donors' samples.

The V call is TRBV30, the J call TRBJ1-4; 9 bases fit TRBD1. The CDR3 runs to 15 residues. J gave up 2 bases and V 8 bases, and 9 bases lay outside the gene matches. Germline CDR1 and CDR2: GTSNPN and SVGIG (reference sequence). CDR3 sequence (DNA): TGTGCCAGCACCCGGGACAGGGATACTAATGAAAAACTGTTTTTT. This translates into CASTRDRDTNEKLFF.

The chain joins TRBV4-1 to TRBJ1-2, with TRBD1 matching 7 bases. V gave up 8 bases and J gave up 4 bases; unmatched junction bases: 13. Germline CDR1 reads MGHRA; CDR2 reads YSYEKL. The CDR3 spans 15 residues. CDR3 sequence (DNA): TGCGCCAGCCGATCCGTAGGACAGGACTCCTATGGCTACACCTTC. Its protein is CASRSVGQDSYGYTF.

The genes are TRBV9 and TRBJ2-2, with D possibly being TRBD2 (5 bases). Germline CDR1 is SGDLS and CDR2 is YYNGEE. Trimming took off 1 base at V and 8 bases at J, with 9 bases between the two ends. The length of the CDR3 is 13 residues. CDR3 amino acids: CASSVTRVGELFF. CDR3 in DNA: TGTGCCAGCAGCGTAACTAGGGTAGGGGAGCTGTTTTTT.

The chain employs TRBV11-3 and TRBJ2-3; D gene ambiguous. The CDR3 is 15 residues long. Trimming stripped 1 base from V and 2 bases from J, with 10 bases between. CDR1 and CDR2 (germline): SGHNT, YENEEA. This chain's CDR3 is CASSLAAHATDTQYF. CDR3 sequence (DNA): TGTGCCAGCAGCTTAGCCGCCCACGCCACAGATACGCAGTATTTT.

CDR3 residues: CASSLAAGPNEKLFF. In DNA form, the CDR3 reads TGTGCCAGCAGTTTAGCGGCAGGACCAAATGAAAAACTGTTTTTT. The rearrangement uses TRBV28 and TRBJ1-4; D remains ambiguous. Trimming cost V 2 bases and J 5 bases, with 12 bases left between them. This CDR3 is 15 amino acids long. Germline V lookup: CDR1 MDHEN, CDR2 SYDVKM.

This chain uses TRBV25-1 with TRBJ2-2; TRBD2 is a possible D gene (6 bases). CDR1 is MGHDK and CDR2 is SYGVNS in the germline V gene. V was pared by 2 bases and J by 6 bases, with 16 bases between. CDR3 length equals 16 residues. The CDR3 bases are TGTGCCAGCAGTGAACCAGGCGGGCTAGCGTCCGGGGAGCTGTTTTTT. Protein product: CASSEPGGLASGELFF.

V is TRBV6-4 and J is TRBJ1-1, with TRBD1 matching over 8 bases. This CDR3 region has 14 residues. V lost 2 bases and J lost 5; bases outside the gene matches: 4. Germline V lookup: CDR1 MRHNA, CDR2 SNTAGT. The CDR3, as DNA: TGTGCCAGCAGTGACACCGACAGGGGAACTGAAGCTTTCTTT. Residues: CASSDTDRGTEAFF.

The genes are TRBV5-1 and TRBJ2-2, with TRBD2 identical over 7 bases. Trimming removed 2 bases from V and 4 bases from J; junction bases left unmatched: 8. The germline gives CDR1 SGHRS, CDR2 YFSETQ. The CDR3 length is 16 residues. The CDR3 reads CASSFPTGEGTGELFF. The CDR3 DNA sequence: TGCGCCAGCAGCTTCCCGACCGGGGAGGGCACCGGGGAGCTGTTTTTT.

This clone has more than one count but fewer than ten. V gene TRBV6-5 combines with J gene TRBJ1-1; 9 bases align to TRBD1. Germline CDR1 is MNHEY and CDR2 is SVGAGI. V trimming: 4 bases; J trimming: 4 bases; junction bases outside the gene matches: 4. The CDR3 is made up of 14 amino acids. Here the CDR3 reads CASSWGQGITEAFF. The CDR3 nucleotides read TGTGCCAGCAGTTGGGGACAGGGAATCACTGAAGCTTTCTTT.

V usage is TRBV21-1 and J usage is TRBJ2-7; TRBD2, as called in the table, went unchecked against the DNA. TRBV21-1 is tagged as a pseudogene. This CDR3 contains 15 residues. The CDR3 nucleotides are TGTGCCAGCAGCAATGGGGCCAAGCGGGCCTACGAGCAGTACTTC. Translation gives CASSNGAKRAYEQYF.

The chain has TRBV6-6 and TRBJ1-5; TRBD1 agrees at 7 bases. V trimming: 6 bases; J trimming: 2 bases; junction bases outside the gene matches: 1. This CDR3 contains 13 residues. Germline CDR1 is MNHNY and CDR2 is SVGAGI (reference sequence). CDR3 in amino acids: CASRGTGNQPQHF. CDR3 coding DNA: TGTGCCAGCAGAGGGACAGGCAATCAGCCCCAGCATTTT.

The rearrangement links TRBV5-1 to TRBJ2-1; a weak D match, TRBD2 (6 bases). Germline CDR1 reads SGHRS; CDR2 reads YFSETQ. The CDR3 has 14 residues. Trimming removed 2 bases at V and 6 bases at J, with 12 bases between. CDR3 DNA: TGCGCCAGCAGCTTCCCTGGGACTGTCAATGAGCAGTTCTTC. It specifies CASSFPGTVNEQFF.

This chain uses TRBV27 with TRBJ1-2, with D perhaps matching TRBD1 (5 bases). V lost 7 bases and J 4 bases, leaving 16 bases between the germline ends. Germline V CDR1 and CDR2: MNHEY, SMNVEV (reference sequence). This CDR3 contains 14 residues. CDR3 protein: CASNPRGEPYGYTF. Written as DNA, the CDR3 is TGTGCCAGCAACCCTAGAGGGGAACCCTATGGCTACACCTTC.

The gene calls are TRBV9 and TRBJ1-2; D is ambiguous. CDR1 and CDR2 (germline): SGDLS, YYNGEE. The CDR3 is 14 residues long. Between the trimmed V and J ends, which lost 4 bases and 4 bases, there was a span of 14 bases. As DNA, the CDR3 is TGTGCCAGCAGCCCTCCTGGGGTAAGCTATGGCTACACCTTC. This translates into CASSPPGVSYGYTF.

The chain joins TRBV5-1 to TRBJ1-2, with 9 bases that match TRBD1. Germline V gene data show CDR1 as SGHRS and CDR2 as YFSETQ. The J segment lost 8 bases and the V segment lost 3 bases, leaving 11 bases of the junction unmatched. The CDR3 runs to 15 residues. Here the CDR3 reads CASSWEVGQGQGYTF. CDR3 DNA sequence: TGCGCCAGCAGCTGGGAGGTGGGACAGGGACAAGGCTACACCTTC.

The chain couples TRBV28 to TRBJ2-3; 8 bases agree with TRBD2. Germline CDR1 MDHEN, CDR2 SYDVKM. V gave up 2 bases and J gave up 4 bases; unmatched junction bases: 11. CDR3 size: 17 residues. This CDR3 reads CASSLIGGRRLADTQYF. CDR3 DNA sequence: TGTGCCAGCAGTTTAATCGGCGGGAGGAGATTGGCAGATACGCAGTATTTT.

V and J are TRBV18 and TRBJ2-1; D gene uncertain. Between the trimmed V and J ends, which lost 0 bases and 5 bases, there was a span of 5 bases. From germline, CDR1 is KGHSH and CDR2 LQKENI. This CDR3 comprises 13 residues. The DNA of the CDR3 is TGTGCCAGCTCACCACCCCCCGACAATGAGCAGTTCTTC. Amino acid sequence: CASSPPPDNEQFF.

This clone was picked up one time. The chain recombines TRBV5-4 with TRBJ2-1; 10 nucleotides line up with TRBD2. The J segment lost 7 bases and the V segment lost 7 bases, leaving 8 bases of the junction unmatched. Looked up from germline, CDR1 is SGHNT and CDR2 is YYREEE (reference sequence). The CDR3 runs to 14 residues. The CDR3 is CASSLAGGGNEQFF. The CDR3 region has the DNA TGTGCCAGCTCATTAGCGGGAGGTGGGAATGAGCAGTTCTTC.

The chain carries TRBV25-1 and TRBJ2-5; D uncertain. The CDR3 contains 12 residues. Germline CDR1 is MGHDK and CDR2 is SYGVNS. The V gene lost 2 bases and the J gene lost 1 base, with 2 bases spanning the gap. The CDR3 is CASSESQETQYF. The CDR3 DNA is TGTGCCAGCAGTGAAAGCCAAGAGACCCAGTACTTC. Combining the CDR3 with reference TRBV25-1 and TRBJ2-5 gives the whole variable domain EADIYQTPRYLVIGTGKKITLECSQTMGHDKMYWYQQDPGMELHLIHYSYGVNSTEKGDLSSESTVSRIRTEHFPLTLESARPSHTSQYLCASSESQETQYFGPGTRLLVL.

CDR3 nucleotide sequence: TGCGCCAGCAGCCAGACAGGGGGCCCTGGGGCCAACGTCCTGACTTTC. Translation: CASSQTGGPGANVLTF. This chain connects TRBV5-1 to TRBJ2-6, with TRBD1 matching over 10 bases. Germline lookup yields CDR1 SGHRS and CDR2 YFSETQ. This CDR3 region has 16 residues. V shed 4 bases and J 2 bases; nucleotides not matched to a gene: 3.

This chain uses TRBV19 with TRBJ1-2; 7 bases match TRBD1. The CDR3 is made up of 13 amino acids. Germline CDR1 reads LNHDA; CDR2 reads SQIVND (reference sequence). Losses at the gene ends were 3 bases for V and 5 bases for J; bases not matched to a gene: 3. The CDR3 DNA reads TGTGCCAGTAGTATTCAACAGGGGTATGGCTACACCTTC. It is translated as CASSIQQGYGYTF. Full variable domain (missing parts from reference TRBV19 and TRBJ1-2): DGGITQSPKYLFRKEGQNVTLSCEQNLNHDAMYWYRQDPGQGLRLIYYSQIVNDFQKGDIAEGYSVSREKKESFPLTVTSAQKNPTAFYLCASSIQQGYGYTFGSGTRLTVV.

This chain connects TRBV27 to TRBJ2-7, with D perhaps TRBD1 (6 bases). V lost 0 bases to trimming and J lost 2 bases, with 11 bases between them. CDR3 length: 15 amino acids. CDR1 and CDR2 (germline): MNHEY, SMNVEV (reference sequence). CDR3 sequence (DNA): TGTGCCAGCAGTTTATCGCTCAACAGGGCCTACGAGCAGTACTTC. Translated: CASSLSLNRAYEQYF.

This chain joins TRBV20-1 and TRBJ1-2; possible D gene TRBD1, 5 bases. Trimming removed 5 bases at V and 8 bases at J, with 6 bases between. The CDR3 covers 9 residues. The germline V gene encodes CDR1 DFQATT and CDR2 SNEGSKA (reference sequence). The CDR3: CSARDGYTF. CDR3 DNA sequence: TGCAGTGCTCGGGACGGCTACACCTTC.

The V call is TRBV7-2, the J call TRBJ2-1; 7 bases are shared with TRBD2. With V trimmed by 0 bases and J by 4 bases, 6 bases remained unmatched. The CDR3 runs to 16 residues. Germline-derived CDR1 and CDR2 are SGHTA and FQGNSA. The CDR3 sequence is CASSLARLAVYNEQFF. The CDR3 bases are TGTGCCAGCAGCTTAGCGCGGCTAGCGGTGTACAATGAGCAGTTCTTC.

V usage is TRBV30 and J usage is TRBJ1-1, with D maybe TRBD1 (5 bases). The CDR3 runs to 15 residues. CDR1 and CDR2 from the germline V gene are GTSNPN and SVGIG (reference sequence). V was clipped by 3 bases and J by 4 bases, with 18 bases between them. CDR3 in amino acids: CAWSSGTTAGTEAFF. Here the CDR3 DNA reads TGTGCCTGGAGCTCCGGGACTACGGCTGGCACTGAAGCTTTCTTT.

This chain uses TRBV7-9 with TRBJ2-2; D unclear. From germline, CDR1 is SEHNR and CDR2 FQNEAQ (reference sequence). This CDR3 is 14 amino acids long. The V and J ends lost 5 bases and 0 bases respectively, with 7 bases between them. CDR3 coding DNA: TGTGCCAGCAGCCGGCGCGCGAACACCGGGGAGCTGTTTTTT. The encoded protein is CASSRRANTGELFF.

The rearrangement joins TRBV9 to TRBJ1-2; the D gene is possibly TRBD1 (6 bases). The CDR3 has 13 residues. V lost 3 bases to trimming and J lost 2 bases, with 8 bases between them. Germline V gene sequence: CDR1 SGDLS, CDR2 YYNGEE. The CDR3 is CASSAGHNYGYTF. Here the CDR3 DNA reads TGTGCCAGCAGCGCGGGACACAACTATGGCTACACCTTC.

This chain joins TRBV2 and TRBJ1-3, with 7 bases identical to TRBD1. Germline V CDR1 and CDR2: SNHLY, FYNNEI. V was clipped by 6 bases and J by 4 bases; unmatched bases: 9. The length of the CDR3 is 15 residues. CDR3 sequence reads: CASRDPPGGGNTIYF. Here the CDR3 DNA reads TGTGCCAGCAGGGACCCCCCAGGGGGAGGAAACACCATATATTTT.

V is TRBV11-2 and J is TRBJ2-7, with a weak D call TRBD2 (6 bases). Germline V gene data show CDR1 as SGHAT and CDR2 as FQNNGV. CDR3 length equals 15 residues. V was pared by 5 bases and J by 5 bases, with 19 bases between. The CDR3 nucleotides read TGTGCCAGCAGCCCCCGTCGGACTATTCAAGACGAGCAGTACTTC. Translating gives CASSPRRTIQDEQYF.

The chain has TRBV30 and TRBJ2-1; a possible D gene is TRBD1 (5 bases). Germline V gives CDR1 GTSNPN, CDR2 SVGIG (reference sequence). V lost 0 bases, J lost 7 bases, and 13 bases lay in between. CDR3 size: 14 residues. DNA of the CDR3: TGTGCCTGGAGTGTAACCCTAGGGGAAAATGAGCAGTTCTTC. This sequence encodes CAWSVTLGENEQFF.

The chain links TRBV13 to TRBJ2-7; TRBD1 or TRBD2 may be the D gene (5 bases each). This CDR3 has 14 residues. Germline CDR1 is PRHDT and CDR2 is FYEKMQ (reference sequence). Trimming stripped 5 bases from V and 4 bases from J, with 15 bases between. CDR3 nucleotide sequence: TGTGCCAGCAGCCCGCGCGGGCCAGGGTACGAGCAGTACTTC. The encoded protein is CASSPRGPGYEQYF.

This clone is labeled medium-sized. V and J are TRBV6-5 and TRBJ1-6; no firm D call. Trimming took off 0 bases at V and 9 bases at J, with 15 bases between the two ends. Germline CDR1 reads MNHEY; CDR2 reads SVGAGI. The CDR3 is 16 residues long. Written as DNA, the CDR3 is TGTGCCAGCAGTTACTCCAGGCAATCTCAAGGTTCACCCCTCCACTTT. Its protein product is CASSYSRQSQGSPLHF.